This TCR beta chain was retrieved from a study of response to subunit inactivated influenza vaccine. Study-level findings and limits: The authors put forward the suggestion that each seasonal influenza vaccination may bring in only a limited number of new T cells.

CDR1 and CDR2 (germline): SGHRS, YFSETQ. The CDR3 consists of 13 residues. Points on this clonotype: The antigen is unknown. A much larger clone lies a single base off, so this may be a read error.

TCRdb reprocessed the RT-PCR reads via MiXCR and lists one record per CDR3 protein. The sample lists roughly 500,000 distinct CDR3 sequences; 16% were seen once. This clonotype was sampled from a man between 50 and 75 years old who received an inactivated influenza vaccine. This chain links TRBV5-1 with TRBJ2-2; D tentatively reads TRBD1 or TRBD2 (5 bases each). The specimen was CD4+ T cells sorted from PBMCs, collected around 25 months after vaccination. The CDR3 sequence: CASSSHRTGELCF. CDR3 sequence (DNA): TGCGCCAGCAGCTCCCACAGGACCGGGGAGCTGTGTTTT.